This T cell receptor (beta chain) appears in the sequencing data of a study of shared clonotypes between healthy human individuals. Study information: Each donor's CD4 naive and CD4 memory cells filled three plates apiece, CD8 naive two, and CD8 memory one.

V was clipped by 5 bases and J by 1 base, with 11 bases between them. This CDR3 region has 14 residues. The V gene's germline CDR1 is LNHDA and CDR2 SQIVND (reference sequence). Clones were sequenced by immunoSEQ multiplex PCR, and TCRdb holds only the in-frame ones, with some missing. In the table there are millions of clones, roughly 94% of which are singletons. The chain employs TRBV19 and TRBJ2-5, with D unclear. Sequencing was performed on naive CD4+ T cells sorted from blood. Subset noted: CD45RA+ positively selected. The origin of this receptor is a man younger than 30 in good health. The CDR3 DNA sequence: TGTGCCAGTAGTCGTCGGGTCTTCCAAGAGACCCAGTACTTC. Translated, it gives CASSRRVFQETQYF.